This T cell receptor beta chain came from a study of T cell responses to AZD1222 COVID-19 vaccine. Study-wide results and caveats: Reportedly, nearly half the spike-specific TCRs target unmutated variant regions.

On this clone: The antigen is undetermined.

The protocol was immunoSEQ multiplex PCR, while the TCRdb copy is restricted to in-frame clones and leaves out a portion. The table shows about 120,000 clones, with 89% occurring only once. Germline V lookup: CDR1 LNHDA, CDR2 SQIVND (reference sequence). The CDR3 loop spans 15 amino acids. Between the trimmed V and J ends, which lost 4 bases and 0 bases, there was a span of 10 bases. The clonotype originates from an adult in good health. This sample comprised peripheral blood, obtained on day 0 of AZD1222 vaccination. The chain uses TRBV19 and TRBJ1-5, with unresolved D. CDR3 bases: TGTGCCAGTAGTAAAGGGTGGGATAGCAATCAGCCCCAGCATTTT. It encodes CASSKGWDSNQPQHF.